This entry concerns a single T cell receptor (beta chain). This clone has just one count. Its specific antigen is unknown. Per-nucleotide qualities are absent, and no much larger clonotype sits a single base away. V loses 4 bases, J loses 9 bases, and the germline ends lie 14 bases apart. In the germline V gene, CDR1 corresponds to SGHRS and CDR2 to YFSETQ. Taken from cysteine to phenylalanine, the CDR3 has 13 residues. The retained sequence is limited to the CDR3, 39 bases, with the frame set at the first base. This sample is part of a study of long-term antiretroviral therapy in people with HIV (dated by TCRdb to the early 2020s). Background for the entire study: The earliest samples were collected about a decade before the 2015 WHO recommendation for immediate ART, when ART was typically delayed until CD4 counts fell. This retrospective serial study examined whether starting ART and sustained HIV suppression were associated with changes in the composition and diversity of the TRB repertoire in peripheral blood. From 25 to 30 adults with confirmed HIV infection, the cohort provided fewer than 200 cryopreserved PBMC samples, gathered serially across a mean of about six years (range 1-12). Among the approximately 27 participants with HIV, ten to twelve were female. No cross-contamination during QIAcube processing was seen in test extractions of a monoclonal T-cell line run alongside roughly 30 polyclonal samples.

Participants were included only if at least one PBMC sample before ART initiation and at least two post-ART samples were available. Treatment was received in the United States of America by all participants with HIV. Before DNA extraction, cryopreserved samples of roughly 0.9-11 million PBMC were thawed and then washed. At the time of the earliest PBMC sample for each participant with HIV, ages ranged from about 20 to 54 years. PBMC samples from each participant spanned 1-4 timepoints before ART initiation and 2-8 timepoints after ART initiation, with a median of 7 samples. Serial HIV viral load, CD4+ T-cell count, ART history and demographic data were obtained for every participant. Using a Qiagen kit on a QIAcube, genomic DNA was extracted from unsorted PBMC, with samples processed in batches of 12. The immunoSEQ hsTCRB v3.0 assay was used at survey level resolution to sequence the TRB variable region. The targeted TRB sequencing depth was roughly 40,000-50,000 T-cell genomes per sample. Pooled TRB libraries were sequenced on an Illumina MiSeq with a v3 150-cycle kit. In the original analysis: Analysis of repertoires was carried out in R inside a reproducible Nextflow workflow spanning QC, data transformation and analysis. LymphoSeq2, an R package for exploring AIRR-Seq data, was used to implement the custom analyses. A few samples yielding fewer than 5000 total TRB sequences were excluded, leaving roughly 200 analyzed HIV repertoires. Among the 188 retained HIV repertoires, approximately 57 were collected before ART initiation and approximately 130 were collected after ART initiation. Repertoires were downsampled to 5000 TRB nucleotide sequences, with summary statistics averaged over 100 downsampling iterations. Only TRB sequences with CDR3 regions of at least seven amino acids were retained for analysis. Diversity was measured with a Shannon entropy-derived clonality score and the Gini coefficient. In the repertoire networks, any two of the top 5000 CDR3 amino acid sequences were linked whenever the two sequences differed by an edit distance of one. GLIPH2 predicted antigen specificity groups and MHC restriction for TRB CDR3 amino acid sequences. To flag known CMV, EBV, HIV or tissue antigen associations, CDR3 amino acid sequences were matched against VDJdb and McPAS-TCR. Pre-ART, post-ART and control groups were compared with Wilcoxon signed-rank tests and Holm-Bonferroni correction. Here the immuneACCESS table is served through TCRdb, limited to in-frame sequences with V and J called. Missing clones are a known gap in these copies; in checked studies unresolved V genes cover under half, and the rest lacks a known reason. V, J and clone size derive from that table, while D and trimming were established from the DNA sequence. The sample has over 35,000 clones on record, 80% of them singletons. Of the sample, about 5.8% falls within the top ten clones.

Beyond this particular receptor, the publication reports: Expanded TRB clones identified before ART initiation dominated the repertoire across all time points, though the dominance fluctuated and decreased in many PLHIV after ART. Compared with controls, HIV repertoires had narrower CDR3 length ranges, and the network structure pointed to an antigen-experienced repertoire that shifted only slightly toward naive after ART. Owing to limited PBMC availability, only the TCR beta chain was sequenced, without alpha chain pairing. Inferences about post-ART repertoire changes are limited because no data were available on ART adherence, viral resistance or therapy changes. Starting ART was linked to a significant rise in TRB diversity, yet even after long-term ART the diversity remained significantly lower than in transplant donor controls. Because pre-ART samples had limited cell numbers, unsorted PBMC were profiled rather than sorted CD4+ and CD8+ T cells. The samples span the years 2004 to 2017, and the ART regimens used at that time may not be as effective as current regimens.

The V gene is TRBV5-1 and the J gene is TRBJ2-1, with TRBD2 perhaps the D gene, on 5 matching bases. The TCR comes from a man aged 25-45 years with HIV. The input for sequencing was unsorted PBMCs, taken 3.4 years after starting antiretroviral therapy. At the DNA level, the sequence is TGCGCCAGCAGCCGGAGTCGAGGGCCTGAGCAGTTCTTC. This is translated as CASSRSRGPEQFF.